The following is a TCR beta chain sequence with its context. Its target is not known. The data originate from a study of T-cell memory formation after mild COVID-19. Study-wide results and caveats: Unconfirmed was the SARS-CoV-2 specificity of second-wave clones that peaked on day 37. Contracting clones from day 15 to 85 had balanced CD4/CD8; later expanders favoured CD4+. There were some responding clones in pre-infection memory, which suggested that cross-reactive memory had joined.

Trimming took 2 bases from V and 13 from J, leaving 6 bases between them. This CDR3 has 10 amino acids. Germline V gene sequence: CDR1 WSHSY, CDR2 SAAADI. One entry per CDR3 protein, called by TCRdb with MiXCR from the 5' RACE reads. This sample has roughly 110,000 distinct CDR3 sequences, with roughly an eighth found just once. This TCR was recovered from a man between 18 and 35 years old who had mild COVID-19 (a few samples of this study predate the infection). Cell type and time point are not known. The chain couples TRBV10-2 to TRBJ2-1; D may be TRBD1 or TRBD2 (5 bases each). The sample comprised PBMCs or a T cell subset sorted from them (not recorded which). The CDR3 region has the DNA TGCGCCAGCAGTGAGGGGGACCAGTTCTTC. It yields the protein CASSEGDQFF.